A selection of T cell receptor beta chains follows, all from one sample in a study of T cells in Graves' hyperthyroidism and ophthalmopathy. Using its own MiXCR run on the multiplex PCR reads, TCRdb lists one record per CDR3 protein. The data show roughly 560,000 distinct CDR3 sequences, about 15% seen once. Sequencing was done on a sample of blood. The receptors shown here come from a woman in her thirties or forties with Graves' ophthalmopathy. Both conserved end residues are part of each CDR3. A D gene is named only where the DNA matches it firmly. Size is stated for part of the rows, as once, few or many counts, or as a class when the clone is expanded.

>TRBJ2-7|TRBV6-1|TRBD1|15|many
CASSPRDRGVYEQYF
TGTGCCAGCAGCCCCCGGGACAGGGGAGTCTACGAGCAGTACTTC
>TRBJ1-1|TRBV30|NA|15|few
CAWVRGLGQNTEAFF
TGTGCCTGGGTCCGAGGCCTGGGACAGAACACTGAAGCTTTCTTT
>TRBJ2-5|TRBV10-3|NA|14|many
CAIRSGTQGETQYF
TGTGCCATCAGGAGCGGAACTCAGGGGGAGACCCAGTACTTC
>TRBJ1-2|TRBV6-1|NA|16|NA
CASSVIRTGRNYGYTF
TGTGCCAGCAGTGTGATAAGAACGGGCCGGAACTATGGCTACACCTTC
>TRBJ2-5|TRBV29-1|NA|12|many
CSVTGFQETQYF
TGCAGCGTTACCGGGTTCCAAGAGACCCAGTACTTC
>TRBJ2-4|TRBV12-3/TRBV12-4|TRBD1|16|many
CASSYYTGTGKNIQYF
TGTGCCAGCAGTTACTACACCGGGACAGGCAAAAACATTCAGTACTTC
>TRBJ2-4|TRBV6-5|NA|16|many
CASSSPGVMGKNIQYF
TGTGCCAGCAGTTCCCCAGGGGTCATGGGCAAAAACATTCAGTACTTC
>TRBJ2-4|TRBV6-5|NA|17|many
CASSYLRGDGGKNIQYF
TGTGCCAGCAGTTACTTGAGAGGGGATGGTGGCAAAAACATTCAGTACTTC
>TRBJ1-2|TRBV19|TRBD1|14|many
CASNIRDRVHGYTF
TGTGCCAGTAATATCCGGGACAGGGTCCATGGCTACACCTTC
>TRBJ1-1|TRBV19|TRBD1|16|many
CASSMPQGGMNTEAFF
TGTGCCAGTAGTATGCCCCAGGGGGGGATGAACACTGAAGCTTTCTTT
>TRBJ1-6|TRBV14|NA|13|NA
CASSQLQVSPLHF
TGTGCCAGCAGCCAATTACAGGTTTCACCCCTCCACTTT
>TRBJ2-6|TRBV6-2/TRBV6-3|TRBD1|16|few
CASRGQGTSGANVLTF
TGTGCCAGCAGGGGACAGGGGACCTCTGGGGCCAACGTCCTGACTTTC
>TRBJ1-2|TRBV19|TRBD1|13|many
CASSTLTGAGYTF
TGTGCCAGTAGTACCCTGACAGGGGCTGGCTACACCTTC
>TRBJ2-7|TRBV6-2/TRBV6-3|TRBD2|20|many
CASSYFPRSGRKDRWHEQYF
TGTGCCAGCAGTTACTTCCCCCGTAGCGGGAGAAAGGATCGGTGGCACGAGCAGTACTTC
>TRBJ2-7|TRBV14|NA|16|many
CASSQERQPAKYEQYF
TGTGCCAGCAGCCAAGAAAGGCAACCCGCTAAATACGAGCAGTACTTC
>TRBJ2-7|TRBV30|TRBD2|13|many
CAWSLSGTSEQYF
TGTGCCTGGAGTTTAAGCGGGACGTCCGAGCAGTACTTC
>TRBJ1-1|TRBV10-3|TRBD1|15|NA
CAISGPTGVTTEAFF
TGTGCCATCAGTGGCCCCACAGGGGTTACTACTGAAGCTTTCTTT
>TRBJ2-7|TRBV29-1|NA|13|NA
CSVELEKAYEQYF
TGCAGCGTTGAACTAGAGAAGGCCTACGAGCAGTACTTC
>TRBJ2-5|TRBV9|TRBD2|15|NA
CASSASGTTGETQYF
TGTGCCAGCAGCGCGAGCGGGACCACGGGAGAGACCCAGTACTTC
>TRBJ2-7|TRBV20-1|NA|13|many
CSARTAVGLEQYF
TGCAGTGCTAGAACGGCGGTTGGGCTCGAGCAGTACTTC